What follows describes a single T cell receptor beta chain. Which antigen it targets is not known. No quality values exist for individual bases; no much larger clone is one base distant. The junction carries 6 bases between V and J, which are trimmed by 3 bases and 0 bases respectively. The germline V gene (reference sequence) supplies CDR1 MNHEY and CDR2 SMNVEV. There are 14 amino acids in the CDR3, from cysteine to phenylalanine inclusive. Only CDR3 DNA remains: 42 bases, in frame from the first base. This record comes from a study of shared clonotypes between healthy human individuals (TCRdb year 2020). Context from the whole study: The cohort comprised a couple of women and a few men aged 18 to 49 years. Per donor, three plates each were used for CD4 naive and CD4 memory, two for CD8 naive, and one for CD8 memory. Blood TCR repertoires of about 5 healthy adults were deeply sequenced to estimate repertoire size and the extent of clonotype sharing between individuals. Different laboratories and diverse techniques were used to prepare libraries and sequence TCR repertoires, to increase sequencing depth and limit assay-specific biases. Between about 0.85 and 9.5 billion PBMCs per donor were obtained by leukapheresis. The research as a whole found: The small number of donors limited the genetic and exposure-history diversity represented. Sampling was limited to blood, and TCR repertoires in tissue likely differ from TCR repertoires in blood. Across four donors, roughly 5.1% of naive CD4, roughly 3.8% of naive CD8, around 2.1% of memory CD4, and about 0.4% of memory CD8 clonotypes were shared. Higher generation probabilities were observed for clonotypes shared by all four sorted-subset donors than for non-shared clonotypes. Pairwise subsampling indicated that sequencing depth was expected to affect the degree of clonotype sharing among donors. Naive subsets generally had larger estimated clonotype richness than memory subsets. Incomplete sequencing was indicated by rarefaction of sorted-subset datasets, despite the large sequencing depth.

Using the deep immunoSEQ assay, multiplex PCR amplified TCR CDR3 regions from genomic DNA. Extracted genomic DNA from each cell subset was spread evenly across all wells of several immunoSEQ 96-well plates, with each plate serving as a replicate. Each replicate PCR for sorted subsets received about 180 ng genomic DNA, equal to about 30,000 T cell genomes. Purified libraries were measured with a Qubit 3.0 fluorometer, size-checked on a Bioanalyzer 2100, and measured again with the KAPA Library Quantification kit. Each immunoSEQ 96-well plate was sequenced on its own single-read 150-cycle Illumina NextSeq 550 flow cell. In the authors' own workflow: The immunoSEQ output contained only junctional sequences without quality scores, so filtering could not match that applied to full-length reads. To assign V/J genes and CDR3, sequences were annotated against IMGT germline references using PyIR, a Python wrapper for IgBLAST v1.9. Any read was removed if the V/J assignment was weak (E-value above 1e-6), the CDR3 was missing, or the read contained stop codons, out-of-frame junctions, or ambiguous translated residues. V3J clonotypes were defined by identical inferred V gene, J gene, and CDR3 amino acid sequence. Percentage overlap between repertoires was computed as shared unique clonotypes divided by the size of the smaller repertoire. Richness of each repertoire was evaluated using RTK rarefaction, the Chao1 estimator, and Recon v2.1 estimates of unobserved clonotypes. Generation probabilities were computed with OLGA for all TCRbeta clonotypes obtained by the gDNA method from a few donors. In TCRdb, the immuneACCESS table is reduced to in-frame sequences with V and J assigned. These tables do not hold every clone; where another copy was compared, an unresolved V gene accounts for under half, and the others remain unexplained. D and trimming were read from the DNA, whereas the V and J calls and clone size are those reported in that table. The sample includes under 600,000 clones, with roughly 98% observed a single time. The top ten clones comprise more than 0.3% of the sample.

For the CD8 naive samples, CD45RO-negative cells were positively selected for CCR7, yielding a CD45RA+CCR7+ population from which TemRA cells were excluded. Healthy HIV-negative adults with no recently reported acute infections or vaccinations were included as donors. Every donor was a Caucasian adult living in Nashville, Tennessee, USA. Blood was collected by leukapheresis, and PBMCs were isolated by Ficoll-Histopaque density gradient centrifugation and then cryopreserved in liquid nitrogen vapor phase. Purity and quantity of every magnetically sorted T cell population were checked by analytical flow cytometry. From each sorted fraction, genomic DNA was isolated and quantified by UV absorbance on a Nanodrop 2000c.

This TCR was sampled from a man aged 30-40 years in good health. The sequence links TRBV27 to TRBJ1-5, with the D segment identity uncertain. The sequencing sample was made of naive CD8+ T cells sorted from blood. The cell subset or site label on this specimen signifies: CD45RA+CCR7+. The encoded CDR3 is CASSFRPSNQPQHF. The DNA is TGTGCCAGCAGTTTCCGGCCTAGCAATCAGCCCCAGCATTTT.